A selection of T cell receptor beta chains follows, all from one sample in a study of cytomegalovirus exposure and HLA in healthy donors. Sequencing used immunoSEQ multiplex PCR; TCRdb keeps in-frame clones, though not all of them. The table has approximately 120,000 clones, roughly 85% seen once. Sequenced material: PBMCs. These receptors were collected from a man younger than 30 in good health and CMV-seropositive. CDR3s include the opening cysteine and the closing phenylalanine or tryptophan. The order of the fields is V gene, J gene, clone size, CDR3 length, CDR3 protein. Clone size appears in some rows only: once, few, many, or a class for an expanded clone.

v_call: TRBV29-1; j_call: TRBJ1-2; clone_size: NA; cdr3_length: 15; cdr3_aa: CSVEDGVAGHYGYTF
v_call: TRBV9; j_call: TRBJ2-3; clone_size: NA; cdr3_length: 16; cdr3_aa: CASSALTSGGVNTQYF
v_call: TRBV7-3; j_call: TRBJ2-2; clone_size: NA; cdr3_length: 16; cdr3_aa: CASSLGTSGVGGELFF
v_call: TRBV5-1; j_call: TRBJ1-1; clone_size: NA; cdr3_length: 12; cdr3_aa: CASSLGSAEAFF
v_call: TRBV9; j_call: TRBJ1-1; clone_size: NA; cdr3_length: 14; cdr3_aa: CASSGGGVNTEAFF
v_call: TRBV25-1; j_call: TRBJ1-2; clone_size: NA; cdr3_length: 13; cdr3_aa: CASSEYNFYGYTF
v_call: TRBV30; j_call: TRBJ1-1; clone_size: NA; cdr3_length: 14; cdr3_aa: CAWNPGQGSTEAFF
v_call: TRBV15; j_call: TRBJ1-1; clone_size: NA; cdr3_length: 12; cdr3_aa: CATSRAGTEAFF
v_call: TRBV6-6; j_call: TRBJ2-5; clone_size: NA; cdr3_length: 12; cdr3_aa: CASSGQGETQYF
v_call: TRBV15; j_call: TRBJ2-2; clone_size: NA; cdr3_length: 18; cdr3_aa: CATSRGPTQGAGTGELFF
v_call: TRBV5-8; j_call: TRBJ2-7; clone_size: few; cdr3_length: 14; cdr3_aa: CASSYTGGFYEQYF
v_call: TRBV7-2; j_call: TRBJ2-1; clone_size: few; cdr3_length: 14; cdr3_aa: CASSLAGQGYEQFF
v_call: TRBV30; j_call: TRBJ1-4; clone_size: NA; cdr3_length: 18; cdr3_aa: CAWRDKNRGRGTNEKLFF
v_call: TRBV5-1; j_call: TRBJ1-4; clone_size: few; cdr3_length: 14; cdr3_aa: CASSLTATNEKLFF
v_call: TRBV6-5; j_call: TRBJ2-5; clone_size: once; cdr3_length: 12; cdr3_aa: CAHGTAQETQYF
v_call: TRBV5-4; j_call: TRBJ2-3; clone_size: NA; cdr3_length: 14; cdr3_aa: CASAAGEPGDTQYF
v_call: TRBV5-3; j_call: TRBJ2-1; clone_size: NA; cdr3_length: 16; cdr3_aa: CARSPQRGAPYNEQFF
v_call: TRBV7-7; j_call: NA; clone_size: NA; cdr3_length: 16; cdr3_aa: CASIPKTLGGTYEQYF
v_call: TRBV29-1; j_call: TRBJ2-1; clone_size: NA; cdr3_length: 14; cdr3_aa: CSVMGLAGYNEQFF
v_call: TRBV10-3; j_call: TRBJ1-1; clone_size: few; cdr3_length: 14; cdr3_aa: CAISESLGNTEAFF
v_call: TRBV6-4; j_call: TRBJ1-3; clone_size: NA; cdr3_length: 14; cdr3_aa: CASSDGLNGNTIYF
v_call: TRBV15; j_call: TRBJ2-1; clone_size: NA; cdr3_length: 21; cdr3_aa: CATSREGGSGLAGATYNEQFF
v_call: TRBV5-1; j_call: TRBJ2-3; clone_size: NA; cdr3_length: 14; cdr3_aa: CASSSSGETDTQYF
v_call: TRBV27; j_call: TRBJ2-7; clone_size: NA; cdr3_length: 14; cdr3_aa: CASSLTGGVYEQYF
v_call: TRBV7-9; j_call: TRBJ1-2; clone_size: NA; cdr3_length: 13; cdr3_aa: CASSLAANYGYTF
v_call: TRBV4-1; j_call: TRBJ1-2; clone_size: NA; cdr3_length: 13; cdr3_aa: CASSQVAAYGYTF
v_call: TRBV27; j_call: TRBJ2-7; clone_size: NA; cdr3_length: 12; cdr3_aa: CATRQGVDEQYF
v_call: TRBV9; j_call: TRBJ2-2; clone_size: few; cdr3_length: 13; cdr3_aa: CASSPRELGELFF
v_call: TRBV5-1; j_call: TRBJ2-5; clone_size: NA; cdr3_length: 15; cdr3_aa: CASSPRDRGRETQYF
v_call: TRBV6-1; j_call: TRBJ2-3; clone_size: once; cdr3_length: 13; cdr3_aa: CASSSYRADTQYF
v_call: TRBV11-2; j_call: TRBJ1-3; clone_size: NA; cdr3_length: 14; cdr3_aa: CASTFTISGNTIYF
v_call: TRBV9; j_call: TRBJ1-2; clone_size: NA; cdr3_length: 13; cdr3_aa: CASSVGGSYGHTF
v_call: TRBV5-8; j_call: TRBJ1-5; clone_size: few; cdr3_length: 13; cdr3_aa: CASSSTSVQPQHF
v_call: TRBV5-6; j_call: TRBJ1-6; clone_size: few; cdr3_length: 14; cdr3_aa: CASSQGAGNSPLHF
v_call: TRBV5-1; j_call: TRBJ2-7; clone_size: NA; cdr3_length: 15; cdr3_aa: CASSFLREGAETQYF
v_call: TRBV4-1; j_call: TRBJ2-1; clone_size: NA; cdr3_length: 18; cdr3_aa: CASSRLPDTSGVENEQFF
v_call: TRBV6-1; j_call: TRBJ2-5; clone_size: NA; cdr3_length: 13; cdr3_aa: CASSGAGGPTQYF
v_call: TRBV28; j_call: TRBJ2-5; clone_size: NA; cdr3_length: 15; cdr3_aa: CASRGPGLVGETQYF
v_call: TRBV27; j_call: TRBJ2-7; clone_size: NA; cdr3_length: 14; cdr3_aa: CASSLGGGDYEQYF
v_call: TRBV10-3; j_call: TRBJ2-3; clone_size: NA; cdr3_length: 15; cdr3_aa: CAISAEDRAGDTQYF
v_call: TRBV7-6; j_call: TRBJ2-2; clone_size: NA; cdr3_length: 11; cdr3_aa: CASIGTGELFF
v_call: TRBV10-1; j_call: TRBJ2-1; clone_size: NA; cdr3_length: 15; cdr3_aa: CASRRTGGSIDEQFF
v_call: TRBV7-9; j_call: TRBJ2-5; clone_size: NA; cdr3_length: 15; cdr3_aa: CASSLAAGGQETQYF
v_call: TRBV11-2; j_call: TRBJ2-5; clone_size: NA; cdr3_length: 16; cdr3_aa: CASSLGEGRLQETQYF
v_call: TRBV28; j_call: TRBJ1-5; clone_size: NA; cdr3_length: 12; cdr3_aa: CATRGGNQPQHF
v_call: TRBV9; j_call: TRBJ1-1; clone_size: NA; cdr3_length: 15; cdr3_aa: CASSVVDRVGTEAFF
v_call: TRBV11-2; j_call: TRBJ2-1; clone_size: NA; cdr3_length: 16; cdr3_aa: CASSLGRGGSYNEQFF